This TCR beta chain was recorded in a study of T cell responses to AZD1222 COVID-19 vaccine. The CDR3 sequence is 13 residues long. V was clipped by 5 bases and J by 1 base, with 8 bases between them. Study-wide results and caveats: Mostly white British, mostly female donors; authors suggested clonal diversity may be underestimated. Distributed over spike, vaccine-associated CD4 TCRs predominated at 160-218 and 743-854.

Repertoires were generated with immunoSEQ multiplex PCR, while TCRdb's copy carries only in-frame clones and drops some. The sample carries approximately 130,000 clones, 80% to 95% recorded once. Concerning this clone itself: Its antigen is as yet unknown. Other DNA sequences in the same sample also yield this CDR3.

This clonotype originated in an adult in good health. The source was peripheral blood, collected on day 0 of AZD1222 vaccination. The chain links TRBV12-3 or TRBV12-4 to TRBJ1-1; possible D gene TRBD1, 6 bases. The CDR3 loop is CASSLTGNTEAFF. In nucleotides, the CDR3 is TGTGCCAGCAGTCTGACAGGGAACACTGAAGCTTTCTTT.